This entry lists 14 T cell receptor beta chains sequenced from one sample in a study of shared clonotypes between healthy human individuals. Using immunoSEQ multiplex PCR, the repertoire was profiled, and TCRdb retains in-frame clones only, with some absent. The data contain 1.5 million to 2.5 million clones, about 94% of them singletons. The naive CD8 population came from CD45RO-negative cells selected for CCR7, without terminally differentiated effector memory CD45RA+ cells. Material for sequencing was naive CD8+ T cells sorted from blood. The receptors were sampled from a man aged 18 to 29 in good health.

This clone has only one observation. V gene TRBV6-6 combines with J gene TRBJ2-7, with a weak D call TRBD1 (5 bases). CDR3 size: 14 residues. V was pared by 2 bases and J by 6 bases, with 14 bases between. CDR1 and CDR2 (germline): MNHNY, SVGAGI (reference sequence). The CDR3 here is CASSYNQGGGEQYF. The CDR3 DNA reads as TGTGCCAGCAGTTACAACCAGGGCGGTGGCGAGCAGTACTTC.

In regard to this clone: Other nucleotide sequences in the sample specify the same CDR3. The rearrangement uses TRBV5-5 and TRBJ2-7, with D perhaps TRBD1 (5 bases). The CDR3 has 12 amino acids. CDR1 SGHKS and CDR2 YYEKEE come from the germline V gene (reference sequence). V was clipped by 4 bases and J by 4 bases, with 9 bases between them. CDR3 bases: TGTGCCAGCAGCCCTACAGGATACGAGCAGTACTTC. Its translation: CASSPTGYEQYF.

In regard to this clone: The sample holds other DNA sequences that translate to the same CDR3. The chain recombines TRBV25-1 with TRBJ2-2, with D uncertain. From germline, CDR1 is MGHDK and CDR2 SYGVNS. The CDR3 is made up of 12 amino acids. The V end lost 4 bases, the J end lost 4 bases, and 4 bases lay between the germline ends. CDR3 sequence: CASSVGTGELFF. The CDR3 region has the DNA TGTGCCAGCAGTGTCGGCACCGGGGAGCTGTTTTTT.

This chain links TRBV5-6 with TRBJ2-1, with 13 nucleotides matching TRBD2. V lost 5 bases and J lost 8; bases outside the gene matches: 4. Germline assignment: CDR1 SGHDT and CDR2 YYEEEE. The CDR3 is 14 amino acids. Written as DNA, the CDR3 is TGTGCCAGCAGTGGGACTAGCGGGGTTTATGAGCAGTTCTTC. Its translation is CASSGTSGVYEQFF.

The rearrangement links TRBV28 to TRBJ2-2; D ambiguous. The germline gives CDR1 MDHEN, CDR2 SYDVKM. The CDR3 consists of 14 residues. Between the trimmed V and J ends, which lost 3 bases and 4 bases, there was a span of 9 bases. CDR3: CASSFRRVTGELFF. CDR3 DNA sequence: TGTGCCAGCAGTTTCCGCCGAGTCACCGGGGAGCTGTTTTTT.

This chain uses TRBV30 with TRBJ2-7; TRBD2 matches at 11 bases. V lost 0 bases, J lost 4 bases, and 5 bases stayed unmatched. The CDR3 spans 15 residues. The V gene's germline CDR1 is GTSNPN and CDR2 SVGIG (reference sequence). The CDR3 nucleotides are TGTGCCTGGAGTGTATCTAGCGGGGGGCAGTACGAGCAGTACTTC. Its protein product is CAWSVSSGGQYEQYF.

The J gene is TRBJ2-7, the V gene TRBV27, with D possibly matching TRBD2 (6 bases). Trimming removed 10 bases at V and 6 bases at J, with 22 bases between. Germline CDR1 reads MNHEY; CDR2 reads SMNVEV (reference sequence). The length of the CDR3 is 14 residues. The CDR3 bases are TGTGCCACCATGGGCCTGGGCGGGATGGGCGAGCAGTACTTC. Amino acids: CATMGLGGMGEQYF.

The V and J genes are TRBV27 and TRBJ2-1; 9 nucleotides match TRBD2. This CDR3 comprises 15 residues. J lost 6 bases, V lost 5 bases, and 8 bases had no gene match. The germline V gene has CDR1 MNHEY and CDR2 SMNVEV (reference sequence). This chain's CDR3 is CASSPAGLARNEQFF. The CDR3 DNA is TGTGCCAGCAGTCCCGCGGGACTAGCTCGCAATGAGCAGTTCTTC.

The chain couples TRBV6-1 to TRBJ2-7; 7 bases are shared with TRBD1. CDR3 length: 14 residues. Unmatched junction bases numbered 7, after V lost 6 bases and J lost 2 bases. Germline V CDR1 and CDR2: MNHNS, SASEGT. The CDR3 DNA reads TGTGCCAGCAGATTCCGGGACAGAGCCTACGAGCAGTACTTC. Encoded protein: CASRFRDRAYEQYF.

The chain couples TRBV27 to TRBJ2-7; TRBD2 matches at 8 bases. V shed 7 bases and J 0 bases; nucleotides not matched to a gene: 14. CDR3 length: 17 residues. From germline, CDR1 is MNHEY and CDR2 SMNVEV (reference sequence). CDR3 bases: TGTGCCAGCAAGGAACAGGGCGGGGGGTACAACTCCTACGAGCAGTACTTC. Its translation is CASKEQGGGYNSYEQYF.

This chain joins TRBV4-1 and TRBJ2-7; D is possibly TRBD1 (6 bases). The germline V gene has CDR1 MGHRA and CDR2 YSYEKL. The ends were cut back, 0 bases at V and 5 bases at J, with 32 bases in the middle. The CDR3 is 21 residues long. The CDR3 region is CASSQDENVYMGHRARDEQYF. In nucleotides, the CDR3 is TGCGCCAGCAGCCAAGATGAGAATGTATATATGGGTCACAGGGCTAGAGACGAGCAGTACTTC.

The chain employs TRBV7-8 and TRBJ2-1; 15 nucleotides line up with TRBD2. V was pared by 6 bases and J by 7 bases, with 4 bases of the junction left unmatched. CDR1 SGHVS and CDR2 FQNEAQ come from the germline V gene. The CDR3 totals 15 residues. This CDR3 reads CASRGLAGGGNEQFF. CDR3 nucleotide sequence: TGTGCCAGCAGGGGACTAGCGGGAGGAGGGAATGAGCAGTTCTTC.

This chain connects TRBV2 to TRBJ2-1; TRBD2 matches 12 bases. Germline CDR1 reads SNHLY; CDR2 reads FYNNEI. J lost 8 bases, V lost 4 bases, and 9 bases had no gene match. CDR3 length: 16 amino acids. The CDR3 sequence is CASSVRLAGGGDEQFF. CDR3 nucleotides: TGTGCCAGCAGTGTCCGGCTAGCGGGAGGGGGCGATGAGCAGTTCTTC.

This clone was seen a single time. The V and J genes are TRBV11-3 and TRBJ1-5; D is perhaps TRBD1 (5 bases). Germline CDR1 and CDR2: SGHNT and YENEEA. The CDR3 has 17 residues. V was pared by 5 bases and J by 9 bases, with 26 bases between. The DNA for the CDR3 is TGTGCCAGCAGCCTGTGGGTGGGGGGGTCCCCAATCCGGCCCCAGCATTTT. Translating it yields CASSLWVGGSPIRPQHF. The full variable domain, its missing parts supplied by reference TRBV11-3 and TRBJ1-5, is EAGVVQSPRYKIIEKKQPVAFWCNPISGHNTLYWYLQNLGQGPELLIRYENEEAVDDSQLPKDRFSAERLKGVDSTLKIQPAELGDSAVYLCASSLWVGGSPIRPQHFGDGTRLSIL.